This entry describes one TCR beta chain. Its antigen has not been determined. Base qualities are not provided; no much larger clone lies one nucleotide away. The germline V gene (reference sequence) supplies CDR1 SEHNR and CDR2 FQNEAQ. Taken from cysteine to phenylalanine, the CDR3 has 13 residues. This entry keeps only the CDR3 DNA: 39 bases, framed from base 1. Between the V and J ends, shortened by 6 bases and 7 bases respectively, the junction contains 15 bases. This record belongs to a study of T cells in Graves' hyperthyroidism and ophthalmopathy (dated by TCRdb to the late 2010s). For the wider study: Peripheral blood samples were taken at the time of initial diagnosis, prior to any treatment. Prospective prediction of ophthalmopathy was tested in an independent validation cohort of about 19 hyperthyroidism patients and 17 patients who later progressed to ophthalmopathy. The 95 to 100 discovery patients were randomly split 7:3 into training and test sets. TCR V-J signatures able to tell the groups apart were searched for in a discovery cohort of 90 to 100 patients, of whom 43 had Graves' ophthalmopathy and roughly 57 had stable Graves' hyperthyroidism. Following sampling, methimazole starting at 30 mg daily was given to hyperthyroidism patients, and high-dose intravenous methylprednisolone was given to ophthalmopathy patients. In more than 5 Graves' hyperthyroidism patients, the study also compared T-cell repertoires from thyroid tissue with T-cell repertoires from blood. TCR Vbeta CDR3 sequencing of 135 peripheral blood samples (approximately 44 ophthalmopathy, 75 hyperthyroidism and about 17 progressor patients) is reported in the paper. The full study reports these points: In validation, the model predicted progression to ophthalmopathy with over 65% sensitivity and roughly 72% specificity, a median of about 6 months before onset. No statistical method was used to fix the sample size in advance, and group allocation was not hidden from the investigators. A model built on a 13 V-J signature distinguished ophthalmopathy from stable hyperthyroidism, reaching 85% to 90% sensitivity and under 84% specificity in cross-validation and 80%/75% in testing. Most expanded thyroid clonotypes (frequency above 0.001) were also found in blood, which suggests that blood repertoires may mirror thyroid immune responses.

Amplification of TCR beta CDR3 regions was carried out from RNA transcripts. A first-round RT-PCR of the TCR CDR3 used the HTBI primer set with the Qiagen OneStep RT-PCR kit. A second multiplex PCR round built the libraries, followed by size selection and purification. Sequencing of the libraries was done on an Illumina HiSeq2000 using paired-end 100 bp reads. Per the authors' processing: Raw data were processed with SOAPnuke, discarding reads with adapters, uncalled bases, mean Phred below 15, or no exact constant-primer or identifier match. High-quality paired reads were merged with COPE v1.2.5, and unique nucleotide sequences were defined as clonotypes. MiTCR v1.1 was used to align the clonotypes against IMGT TRBV, TRBD and TRBJ reference segments. The analysis was restricted to V-J combinations with a frequency above 0.0001, which together covered just over 99% of the repertoires. The TCS score was defined as the ratio of F50 (clonal expansion) to E x V (chaos), calculated using BLOSUM62-based TCRdist between CDR3 peptides within each V-J. Welch's t-statistics and random forest reduced 514 V-J features to about 13, which were used in a naive Bayes classifier (R e1071). The public sequencing data were trimmed at Q25 with fastp and processed into clonotypes with MiXCR by TCRdb, which kept only in-frame beta chains. Identical CDR3 protein sequences are pooled into one entry, listed with their most common genes and DNA. The V and J calls come from TCRdb's annotation, not from the publication. This sample is represented by roughly 330,000 distinct CDR3 sequences; approximately 15% of them were singletons. Around 33% of the sample is in the top ten clones.

Stable Graves' hyperthyroidism was defined as no progression to ophthalmopathy during 18 months of follow-up. The hyperthyroidism patients were between 18 and 65 years old and newly diagnosed, with a disease duration of less than 2 months. The study excluded patients with uncontrolled infections, other autoimmune diseases, pregnancy or lactation. Diagnoses were based on clinical symptoms, serum thyroxine and TRAb, thyroid ultrasound and orbital computed tomography. PBMCs were isolated from about 10 ml of fresh peripheral blood by Ficoll-Paque density gradient centrifugation. Total RNA was extracted with Trizol reagent, and quality was checked on an Agilent 2100 Bioanalyzer.

The source is a man between 25 and 39 years old with Graves' hyperthyroidism. In this chain, TRBV7-9 is recombined with TRBJ1-1, with the D gene not clear enough to name. The specimen was blood. Read as DNA, the sequence is TGTGCCAGCAGTCCCGGGAGTACAATTGAAGCTTTCTTT. This is translated as CASSPGSTIEAFF.